One and the same sample provided the 18 T cell receptor beta chains below, sequenced in a study of PD-1 blockade in mismatch repair-deficient tumors. TCRdb's copy holds only in-frame clones and misses some; the assay was immunoSEQ multiplex PCR. The data contain approximately 100,000 clones, approximately 80% of them singletons. The sequencing used peripheral blood, collected roughly eight months after starting pembrolizumab. The receptors were gathered from an adult with mismatch repair-deficient cancer.

This clone has more than one count but fewer than ten. V is TRBV5-1 and J is TRBJ2-1, with 12 bases identical to TRBD1. V gave up 4 bases and J gave up 4 bases; unmatched junction bases: 3. The germline V gene encodes CDR1 SGHRS and CDR2 YFSETQ. The CDR3 totals 15 residues. In DNA form, the CDR3 reads TGCGCCAGCAGCACGGGACAGGGGGCTTACAATGAGCAGTTCTTC. Residues: CASSTGQGAYNEQFF.

The chain recombines TRBV6-5 with TRBJ2-3, with D maybe TRBD2 (6 bases). The CDR3 is 13 amino acids. Germline V lookup: CDR1 MNHEY, CDR2 SVGAGI. The V gene lost 6 bases and the J gene lost 6 bases, with 13 bases spanning the gap. CDR3 coding DNA: TGTGCCAGCAGCAATGGACTATTGGATACGCAGTATTTT. This codes for CASSNGLLDTQYF.

In its sample, this clone was seen a few times. CDR3 sequence: CASSPTGVLAGELFF. The CDR3 coding sequence is TGTGCCAGCAGCCCGACAGGGGTTTTGGCCGGGGAGCTGTTTTTT. The rearrangement joins TRBV7-3 to TRBJ2-2, with 8 positions matching TRBD1. The V segment lost 5 bases and the J segment 6 bases; nucleotides outside the gene matches: 8. This CDR3 has 15 residues. Germline V gene sequence: CDR1 SGHTA, CDR2 FQGTGA.

The chain carries TRBV27 and TRBJ2-1, with D possibly matching TRBD2 (6 bases). Germline V gives CDR1 MNHEY, CDR2 SMNVEV (reference sequence). Trimming took 4 bases from V and 10 from J, leaving 14 bases between them. The CDR3 has 13 amino acids. CDR3 loop: CASSSAGTREQFF. CDR3 in DNA: TGTGCCAGCAGTTCCGCAGGGACTCGGGAGCAGTTCTTC.

V is TRBV5-1 and J is TRBJ2-1; D remains unclear. V gave up 3 bases and J gave up 2 bases, with 24 bases separating them. The CDR3 covers 19 residues. CDR1 SGHRS and CDR2 YFSETQ come from the germline V gene. The CDR3 is CASSSVGNTYDHPYNEQFF. CDR3 bases: TGCGCCAGCAGCTCCGTGGGAAATACGTATGATCACCCCTACAATGAGCAGTTCTTC.

The genes are TRBV6-6 and TRBJ2-7; 7 nucleotides align to TRBD1. Germline CDR1 MNHNY, CDR2 SVGAGI (reference sequence). The CDR3 sequence is 15 residues long. After removal of 5 bases from V and 0 bases from J, the junction contained 7 bases not matched to a gene. For the CDR3, the DNA is TGTGCCAGCAGTATCGGGACAGCGGCCTCCTACGAGCAGTACTTC. Translating it yields CASSIGTAASYEQYF.

The rearrangement uses TRBV7-3 and TRBJ1-1; D is perhaps TRBD1 (6 bases). This CDR3 has 14 residues. Germline V gene lookup returns CDR1 SGHTA and CDR2 FQGTGA. Trimming stripped 4 bases from V and 4 bases from J, with 13 bases between. The CDR3 protein is CASSWEGGLTEAFF. In nucleotides, the CDR3 is TGTGCCAGCAGCTGGGAAGGGGGGCTCACTGAAGCTTTCTTT.

The chain is built from TRBV2 and TRBJ2-7; 10 bases line up with TRBD1. The CDR3 is made up of 15 amino acids. Germline V gene lookup returns CDR1 SNHLY and CDR2 FYNNEI. After removal of 5 bases from V and 3 bases from J, the junction contained 7 bases not matched to a gene. Written as DNA, the CDR3 is TGTGCCAGCAGTTGGACAGGGGGAACGAACTACGAGCAGTACTTC. It codes for CASSWTGGTNYEQYF.

CDR3: CASSIGRTGGQETQYF. The CDR3 coding sequence is TGTGCCAGTAGTATAGGGCGGACGGGCGGGCAAGAGACCCAGTACTTC. The chain carries TRBV19 and TRBJ2-5; tentatively, D is TRBD2 (5 bases). Germline CDR1 and CDR2: LNHDA and SQIVND (reference sequence). Trimming took 1 base from V and 2 from J, leaving 14 bases between them. CDR3 length: 16 amino acids.

This sequence joins TRBV10-3 and TRBJ2-2, with D tentatively TRBD2 (5 bases). The V end lost 3 bases, the J end lost 4 bases, and 12 bases lay between the germline ends. The CDR3 totals 15 residues. The germline V gene has CDR1 ENHRY and CDR2 SYGVKD. The CDR3 DNA is TGTGCCATCAGTGAAGAGGGTCCGGTCACCGGGGAGCTGTTTTTT. Translation gives CAISEEGPVTGELFF.

CDR3 amino acids: CASSPPGQGRSYGYTF. The CDR3 DNA follows: TGTGCCAGCAGCCCCCCGGGACAGGGAAGGAGCTATGGCTACACCTTC. The chain couples TRBV2 to TRBJ1-2, with 9 bases aligning to TRBD1. The length of the CDR3 is 16 residues. The germline gives CDR1 SNHLY, CDR2 FYNNEI. J was trimmed by 4 bases and V by 6 bases; bases with no gene match: 12.

The chain combines TRBV9 with TRBJ2-3; weak D call: TRBD1 (6 bases). Germline values: CDR1 SGDLS, CDR2 YYNGEE. The CDR3 has 14 amino acids. V gave up 4 bases and J gave up 5 bases, with 14 bases separating them. For the CDR3, the DNA is TGTGCCAGCAGCAACACAGGGCATCAAGATACGCAGTATTTT. Its protein is CASSNTGHQDTQYF.

The chain recombines TRBV6-5 with TRBJ2-1, with TRBD2 identical over 8 bases. V shed 0 bases, J shed 10 bases, and the junction held 2 bases outside the gene matches. CDR1 MNHEY and CDR2 SVGAGI come from the germline V gene. The CDR3 has 13 residues. The chain's CDR3 is CASSYSRLAEQFF. The CDR3, as DNA: TGTGCCAGCAGTTACTCGAGACTAGCGGAGCAGTTCTTC.

This clone occurred many times. The chain recombines TRBV5-1 with TRBJ2-7; possibly TRBD2 for D (5 bases). Germline-derived CDR1 and CDR2 are SGHRS and YFSETQ. The CDR3 runs 15 residues. Trimming pared 5 bases from V and 3 bases from J, leaving 18 bases between. The CDR3 here is CASRPDPSGLYEQYF. In DNA form, the CDR3 reads TGCGCCAGCAGACCGGACCCTAGTGGACTCTACGAGCAGTACTTC.

This chain connects TRBV15 to TRBJ2-5; D is unresolved. Looked up from germline, CDR1 is LNHNV and CDR2 is YYDKDF (reference sequence). V was clipped by 0 bases and J by 2 bases, with 4 bases between them. This CDR3 contains 13 residues. CDR3 in amino acids: CATSREGQETQYF. In nucleotides, the CDR3 is TGTGCCACCAGCAGAGAAGGGCAAGAGACCCAGTACTTC.

CDR3 DNA sequence: TGTGCCAGCAGTGAGAGGACAACCGGGGAGCAGTACTTC. As protein: CASSERTTGEQYF. J is TRBJ2-7 and V is TRBV2, with D possibly TRBD1 on 5 matching bases. V gave up 3 bases and J gave up 7 bases, with 13 bases separating them. This CDR3 spans 13 amino acids. Germline V gene lookup returns CDR1 SNHLY and CDR2 FYNNEI.

V gene TRBV5-1 combines with J gene TRBJ2-3; TRBD2 aligns across 8 bases. Looked up from germline, CDR1 is SGHRS and CDR2 is YFSETQ. The CDR3 runs to 14 residues. Germline trimming cut 4 bases from V and 4 bases from J; bases unmatched to any gene: 5. CDR3 in amino acids: CASSRGGESDTQYF. DNA of the CDR3: TGCGCCAGCAGCCGGGGGGGAGAATCAGATACGCAGTATTTT.

The rearrangement links TRBV4-3 to TRBJ1-1, with a weak D call TRBD1 (6 bases). Germline assignment: CDR1 LGHNA and CDR2 YSLEER. Trimming took off 0 bases at V and 9 bases at J, with 17 bases between the two ends. CDR3 length: 15 amino acids. The CDR3 DNA reads TGCGCCAGCAGCCAAGATCTTTTAGGGGGGGCTAAAGCTTTCTTT. Its protein product is CASSQDLLGGAKAFF.